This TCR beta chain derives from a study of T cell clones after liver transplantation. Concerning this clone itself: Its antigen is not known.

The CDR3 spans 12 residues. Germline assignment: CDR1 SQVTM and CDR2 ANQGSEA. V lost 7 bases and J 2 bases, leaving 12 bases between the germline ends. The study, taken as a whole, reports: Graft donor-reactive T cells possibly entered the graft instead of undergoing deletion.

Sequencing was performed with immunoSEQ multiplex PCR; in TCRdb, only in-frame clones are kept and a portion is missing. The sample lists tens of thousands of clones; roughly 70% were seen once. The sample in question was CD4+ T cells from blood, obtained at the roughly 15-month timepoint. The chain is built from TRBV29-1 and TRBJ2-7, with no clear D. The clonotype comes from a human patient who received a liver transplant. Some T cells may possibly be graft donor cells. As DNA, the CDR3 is TGCAGCGGCGGCGGCAGCACCTACGAGCAGTACTTC. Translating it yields CSGGGSTYEQYF.